A selection of T cell receptor beta chains follows, all from one sample in a study of blood T cell repertoires in COVID-19. The method was immunoSEQ multiplex PCR; TCRdb's version includes in-frame clones alone and lacks a portion of them. This sample has about 250,000 clones, with about nine tenths found just once. The sample taken for sequencing was peripheral blood. The receptors here all came from a man between 25 and 39 years old with COVID-19, enrolled during active disease. Both conserved end residues are part of each CDR3. The order of the fields is J gene, clone size, V gene, D gene, CDR3 DNA, CDR3 protein. A D gene is named only where the DNA matches it firmly. Size tells how often a clone was seen (once, few, many) or the class of an expanded clone, and some rows leave it out.

j_call: TRBJ2-1; clone_size: NA; v_call: TRBV10-1; d_call: NA; cdr3_nt: TGCGCCAGCAGTGACCCCCCAGGAAGGGGCTACAATGAGCAGTTCTTC; cdr3_aa: CASSDPPGRGYNEQFF
j_call: TRBJ1-2; clone_size: NA; v_call: TRBV5-1; d_call: NA; cdr3_nt: TGCGCCAGCAGCCCAGTGGGTCGACTGGTAAACTATGGCTACACCTTC; cdr3_aa: CASSPVGRLVNYGYTF
j_call: TRBJ1-5; clone_size: NA; v_call: TRBV19; d_call: TRBD1; cdr3_nt: TGTGCCAGTAGTCCGATAGACAGGGGGCACGATCAGCCCCAGCATTTT; cdr3_aa: CASSPIDRGHDQPQHF
j_call: TRBJ2-1; clone_size: once; v_call: TRBV5-4; d_call: TRBD1; cdr3_nt: TGTGCCAGCAGCCGGCTACAGGGGTCCTACAATGAGCAGTTCTTC; cdr3_aa: CASSRLQGSYNEQFF
j_call: TRBJ1-1; clone_size: once; v_call: TRBV11-2; d_call: TRBD1; cdr3_nt: TGTGCCAGCAAGGAGGGGGCTATGAACACTGAAGCTTTCTTT; cdr3_aa: CASKEGAMNTEAFF
j_call: TRBJ1-2; clone_size: NA; v_call: TRBV6-6; d_call: NA; cdr3_nt: TGTGCCAGCAGTTACGGTCTGAGTGGCTACACCTTC; cdr3_aa: CASSYGLSGYTF
j_call: TRBJ2-7; clone_size: NA; v_call: TRBV15; d_call: NA; cdr3_nt: TGTGCCACCAGCAGAGATCTGCGAGGGTCGATCGGCGACGAGCAGTACTTC; cdr3_aa: CATSRDLRGSIGDEQYF
j_call: TRBJ2-3; clone_size: once; v_call: TRBV6-6; d_call: TRBD2; cdr3_nt: TGTGCCAGCAGTTACTCGGCGGGGGGGGCATCAGATACGCAGTATTTT; cdr3_aa: CASSYSAGGASDTQYF
j_call: TRBJ1-2; clone_size: NA; v_call: TRBV12-3/TRBV12-4; d_call: NA; cdr3_nt: TGTGCCAGCACCCGGGGGACTAACTATGGCTACACCTTC; cdr3_aa: CASTRGTNYGYTF
j_call: TRBJ2-1; clone_size: NA; v_call: TRBV12-5; d_call: NA; cdr3_nt: TGTGCTAGTGGTTTGGTCTATGAGCAGTTCTTC; cdr3_aa: CASGLVYEQFF
j_call: TRBJ1-2; clone_size: NA; v_call: TRBV5-1; d_call: NA; cdr3_nt: TGCGCCAGCAGCTCTCGTATGGAAGGGAGCTATGGCTACACCTTC; cdr3_aa: CASSSRMEGSYGYTF
j_call: TRBJ2-7; clone_size: NA; v_call: TRBV29-1; d_call: TRBD1; cdr3_nt: TGCAGCGTTGAAGATTACGGGACAGGGGTTGAGCAGTACTTC; cdr3_aa: CSVEDYGTGVEQYF
j_call: TRBJ2-3; clone_size: once; v_call: TRBV9; d_call: TRBD2; cdr3_nt: TGTGCCAGCACCAAGACTAGCGGGGACGCAGATACGCAGTATTTT; cdr3_aa: CASTKTSGDADTQYF